This section outlines one T cell receptor (beta chain) sequence together with its context. The data are from a study of shared clonotypes between healthy human individuals. TCRdb's table, derived via immunoSEQ multiplex PCR, lists solely in-frame clones and lacks some. The data hold 2 million to 2.5 million clones, with just over 90% observed a single time. The CDR3 length is 14 residues. Germline assignment: CDR1 LNHDA and CDR2 SQIVND (reference sequence). The junction had 5 bases not matched to a gene; V was cut back by 5 bases and J by 2 bases. It was into CD45RA+ naive and CD45RA-negative memory subsets that the CD4+ cells were split.

V is TRBV19 and J is TRBJ2-7, with 8 bases aligning to TRBD2. What was sequenced was naive CD4+ T cells from PBMCs. Subset: CD45RA+ positively selected. This clonotype was sampled from a man aged 18 to 35 in good health. Some clones in this sample may be carry-over from other donors' samples. The CDR3 loop reads CASSGTSFPYEQYF. The CDR3 nucleotides read TGTGCCAGTAGTGGGACTAGTTTCCCCTACGAGCAGTACTTC.